This T cell receptor beta chain was observed in a study of T cells in Graves' hyperthyroidism and ophthalmopathy. The source material, RNA transcripts, was used to amplify TCR beta CDR3 regions. With the HTBI primer set, the TCR CDR3 went through a first round of RT-PCR. TCRdb re-called the multiplex PCR reads through MiXCR, storing one row per CDR3 protein. The sample yields fewer than 650,000 distinct CDR3 sequences, around 13% seen once. This clonotype has just a few counts. The germline gives CDR1 SGHTA, CDR2 FQGTGA. The trim removed 6 bases at V and 10 bases at J, leaving 14 bases unmatched. The CDR3 has 16 residues.

The rearrangement uses TRBV7-3 and TRBJ2-1, with 11 bases aligning to TRBD2. The specimen was blood. This clonotype was sampled from a woman in her twenties or thirties with Graves' hyperthyroidism that later progressed to Graves' ophthalmopathy. The DNA for the CDR3 is TGTGCCAGCAGTCCCCTTAGCGGGAGGGCCCTCGGGGAGCAGTTCTTC. This translates into CASSPLSGRALGEQFF. The full variable domain, completed using reference TRBV7-3 and TRBJ2-1, is GAGVSQTPSNKVTEKGKYVELRCDPISGHTALYWYRQSLGQGPEFLIYFQGTGAADDSGLPNDRFFAVRPEGSVSTLKIQRTERGDSAVYLCASSPLSGRALGEQFFGPGTRLTVL.